The 25 T cell receptor beta chains presented below share a single source sample, sequenced in a study of T cell responses to AZD1222 COVID-19 vaccine (dated by TCRdb to about 2021). This specimen's time point label, interpreted: baseline before first vaccination. The protocol used for the library was the immunoSEQ multiplex PCR assay. TCRdb stores this immuneACCESS table with in-frame sequences only. Part of the clones is absent; in the studies checked, under half of the shortfall reflects unresolved V genes, and no reason is known for the rest. The sample data list 180,000 or so clones, and 85% to 90% of these were observed just once. The biggest ten clones account for 1.5% to 2% of the sample. Specimen: peripheral blood, collected on day 0 of AZD1222 vaccination. The receptors shown here come from an adult in good health.

V gene TRBV3-1 (or the pseudogene TRBV3-2) combines with J gene TRBJ1-5, with D perhaps TRBD1 (6 bases). V lost 1 base and J 5 bases, leaving 18 bases between the germline ends. The germline CDR1 and CDR2 sequences are LGHDT and YNNKEL (reference sequence). CDR3 size: 17 residues. In DNA form, the CDR3 reads TGTGCCAGCAGCCAAGGGGATTTTCGGGGGGCCGATCAGCCCCAGCATTTT. It encodes CASSQGDFRGADQPQHF.

The genes are TRBV25-1 and TRBJ1-2; the match to TRBD1 covers 7 bases. The CDR3 loop spans 14 amino acids. From germline, CDR1 is MGHDK and CDR2 SYGVNS. Trimming removed 2 bases from V and 0 bases from J; junction bases left unmatched: 0. CDR3 region: CASSEQGANYGYTF. CDR3 DNA sequence: TGTGCCAGCAGTGAACAGGGGGCTAACTATGGCTACACCTTC.

The chain combines TRBV7-2 with TRBJ1-5; TRBD1 agrees at 9 bases. V trimming: 6 bases; J trimming: 2 bases; junction bases outside the gene matches: 5. The CDR3 has 15 residues. Germline V CDR1 and CDR2: SGHTA, FQGNSA. DNA of the CDR3: TGTGCCAGCAGACTACAGGGGGCCGGCAATCAGCCCCAGCATTTT. This codes for CASRLQGAGNQPQHF. Based on the CDR3 plus reference TRBV7-2 and TRBJ1-5, the full variable domain is GAGVSQSPSNKVTEKGKDVELRCDPISGHTALYWYRQSLGQGLEFLIYFQGNSAPDKSGLPSDRFSAERTGGSVSTLTIQRTQQEDSAVYLCASRLQGAGNQPQHFGDGTRLSIL.

The chain is built from TRBV4-1 and TRBJ1-1; D perhaps matches TRBD1 (5 bases). In germline, CDR1 is MGHRA, CDR2 YSYEKL. V was cut by 2 bases and J by 0 bases, with 13 bases left in between. This CDR3 has 16 residues. Here the CDR3 DNA reads TGCGCCAGCAGCCAAAAACCGGACACTATGAACACTGAAGCTTTCTTT. Translating it yields CASSQKPDTMNTEAFF.

This sequence joins TRBV7-2 and TRBJ1-5; TRBD1 agrees at 7 bases. The CDR3 is 14 amino acids. V dropped 2 bases and J dropped 7; count of bases not matched to a gene: 5. The V gene's germline CDR1 is SGHTA and CDR2 FQGNSA. The CDR3 sequence: CASSLRGGDQPQHF. Here the CDR3 DNA reads TGTGCCAGCAGCTTACGAGGGGGCGACCAGCCCCAGCATTTT.

The genes are TRBV30 and TRBJ2-2, with no clear D. Trimming cost V 2 bases and J 1 base, with 17 bases left between them. The V gene's germline CDR1 is GTSNPN and CDR2 SVGIG (reference sequence). The CDR3 sequence is 17 residues long. CDR3 sequence reads: CAWSLPRRRQNTGELFF. The DNA for the CDR3 is TGTGCCTGGAGTCTCCCGCGTCGGCGCCAGAACACCGGGGAGCTGTTTTTT. The whole variable domain, filled in from reference TRBV30 and TRBJ2-2, reads SQTIHQWPATLVQPVGSPLSLECTVEGTSNPNLYWYRQAAGRGLQLLFYSVGIGQISSEVPQNLSASRPQDRQFILSSKKLLLSDSGFYLCAWSLPRRRQNTGELFFGEGSRLTVL.

V is TRBV25-1 and J is TRBJ1-2; D is ambiguous. The length of the CDR3 is 15 residues. CDR1 is MGHDK, CDR2 SYGVNS, per germline. The V and J ends lost 0 bases and 7 bases respectively, with 15 bases between them. The CDR3 loop is CASSEYIGQAPGYTF. As DNA, the CDR3 is TGTGCCAGCAGTGAATATATCGGGCAGGCCCCTGGCTACACCTTC.

This sequence joins TRBV19 and TRBJ2-3; D call uncertain. Trimming left V 5 bases short and J 0 bases short, with 9 bases between. The CDR3 covers 14 residues. In germline, CDR1 is LNHDA, CDR2 SQIVND (reference sequence). The CDR3 coding sequence is TGTGCCAGTAGTTCCCTTCAAAGCACAGATACGCAGTATTTT. This gives the protein CASSSLQSTDTQYF.

The table lists this clone with a count of one. The V gene is TRBV9, the J gene TRBJ2-3; TRBD1 might be the D (6 bases). V was pared by 2 bases and J by 5 bases, with 12 bases between. Germline V CDR1 and CDR2: SGDLS, YYNGEE. The CDR3 has 14 residues. CDR3 amino acids: CASSVTGQGDTQYF. The CDR3 DNA sequence: TGTGCCAGCAGCGTGACAGGTCAGGGAGATACGCAGTATTTT.

This rearrangement joins TRBV18 to TRBJ2-7, with 11 bases aligning to TRBD1. CDR1 KGHSH and CDR2 LQKENI come from the germline V gene. Losses at the gene ends were 5 bases for V and 5 bases for J; bases not matched to a gene: 8. The CDR3 contains 15 residues. In DNA, the CDR3 is TGTGCCAGCTCAAGGGGAGGACAGGGGGCCCACGAGCAGTACGTC. It specifies CASSRGGQGAHEQYV.

The chain employs TRBV2 and TRBJ1-6; D not certain. CDR3 size: 16 residues. The germline V gene has CDR1 SNHLY and CDR2 FYNNEI. V lost 2 bases, J lost 5 bases, and 13 bases lay in between. CDR3 sequence reads: CASSERAWVDNSPLHF. The CDR3, as DNA: TGTGCCAGCAGTGAACGCGCCTGGGTGGATAATTCACCCCTCCACTTT.

The chain recombines TRBV6-1 with TRBJ1-1, with no clear D. Looked up from germline, CDR1 is MNHNS and CDR2 is SASEGT. V dropped 3 bases and J dropped 6 bases, with 14 bases sitting between them. The CDR3 sequence is 14 residues long. This CDR3 is CASSDRVLSAEAFF. Here the CDR3 DNA reads TGTGCCAGCAGTGATAGGGTACTAAGCGCTGAAGCTTTCTTT.

The DNA of the CDR3 is TGTGCTAGTGCCTACCACCGGACAGATGAAGCTTTCTTT. Protein sequence: CASAYHRTDEAFF. The chain joins TRBV12-5 to TRBJ1-1; tentatively, D is TRBD1 (6 bases). Germline V gene sequence: CDR1 LGHNT, CDR2 FRNRAP. This CDR3 contains 13 residues. V was shortened by 7 bases and J by 7 bases, with 16 bases between the two germline ends.

J is TRBJ2-3 and V is TRBV6-2 or TRBV6-3; D might be TRBD2 (6 bases). V was shortened by 2 bases and J by 0 bases, with 9 bases between the two germline ends. Germline V gene data show CDR1 as MNHEY and CDR2 as SVGEGT. CDR3 length: 15 residues. CDR3 protein: CASSYPGGSTDTQYF. As DNA, the CDR3 is TGTGCCAGCAGTTACCCCGGGGGTAGCACAGATACGCAGTATTTT.

The rearrangement joins TRBV5-8 to TRBJ2-3, with D unresolved. The V and J ends lost 4 bases and 2 bases respectively, with 8 bases between them. Germline V CDR1 and CDR2: SGHTS, YDEGEE. The CDR3 is made up of 13 amino acids. This CDR3 reads CASSPRLTDTQYF. CDR3 DNA: TGTGCCAGCAGCCCCCGGCTCACAGATACGCAGTATTTT.

V and J are TRBV19 and TRBJ1-6; possible D gene TRBD1, 6 bases. Trimming stripped 5 bases from V and 5 bases from J, with 13 bases between. CDR1 and CDR2 (germline): LNHDA, SQIVND (reference sequence). The CDR3 extends over 15 amino acids. CDR3 sequence reads: CASSEQGRDNSPLHF. As DNA, the CDR3 is TGTGCCAGTAGTGAACAGGGTCGAGATAATTCACCCCTCCACTTT.

The chain employs TRBV12-3 or TRBV12-4 and TRBJ1-5; a possible D gene is TRBD1 (5 bases). The germline V and J ends were trimmed by 8 bases and 9 bases, with 17 bases remaining between them. The CDR3 is 13 residues long. CDR3 DNA: TGTGCCAGCTCCGGGACCCTCAAAGGGCCCCAGCATTTT. Its protein is CASSGTLKGPQHF.

The J gene is TRBJ2-5, the V gene TRBV24-1, with D tentatively TRBD1 (6 bases). CDR1 and CDR2 (germline): KGHDR, SFDVKD. The V end lost 1 base, the J end lost 5 bases, and 16 bases lay between the germline ends. This CDR3 has 16 residues. CDR3 coding DNA: TGTGCCACCAGTGATTTACAGGGCAGGGGAGTGGAGACCCAGTACTTC. This translates into CATSDLQGRGVETQYF.

The chain is built from TRBV7-9 and TRBJ2-6, with D maybe TRBD1 (5 bases). Germline V gene lookup returns CDR1 SEHNR and CDR2 FQNEAQ (reference sequence). This CDR3 has 15 residues. V dropped 1 base and J dropped 1 base, with 5 bases sitting between them. This CDR3 reads CASSLGQSGANVLTF. The CDR3 region has the DNA TGTGCCAGCAGCTTAGGACAGTCTGGGGCCAACGTCCTGACTTTC.

The chain joins TRBV11-2 to TRBJ2-1; D is possibly TRBD1 (6 bases). Germline CDR1 is SGHAT and CDR2 is FQNNGV. This CDR3 is 15 amino acids long. Trimming cost V 5 bases and J 4 bases, with 15 bases left between them. DNA of the CDR3: TGTGCCAGCAGCCAAGGCGGACAGACGTACAATGAGCAGTTCTTC. It encodes CASSQGGQTYNEQFF.

V and J are TRBV30 and TRBJ2-3; 10 bases map to TRBD2. CDR1 is GTSNPN and CDR2 is SVGIG in the germline V gene (reference sequence). The CDR3 loop spans 16 amino acids. The trim removed 0 bases at V and 7 bases at J, leaving 10 bases unmatched. The CDR3 bases are TGTGCCTGGAGTGTACGGTCAGCGGGAGGGCGGCATACGCAGTATTTT. As protein: CAWSVRSAGGRHTQYF.

The chain links TRBV19 to TRBJ1-4, with D tentatively TRBD1 (6 bases). The germline gives CDR1 LNHDA, CDR2 SQIVND (reference sequence). The ends were cut back, 10 bases at V and 0 bases at J, with 12 bases in the middle. The CDR3 covers 14 residues. The CDR3, as DNA: TGTGCCACCGCCAGGACAGCAACTAATGAAAAACTGTTTTTT. Translation gives CATARTATNEKLFF.

There are a few counts of this clone. This rearrangement joins TRBV19 to TRBJ1-2; D may be TRBD1 (6 bases). The V and J ends lost 0 bases and 0 bases respectively, with 14 bases between them. The CDR3 has 17 residues. Germline V gene lookup returns CDR1 LNHDA and CDR2 SQIVND (reference sequence). The CDR3 DNA follows: TGTGCCAGTAGTATAGATGGGACACTTTCCGCTAACTATGGCTACACCTTC. It specifies CASSIDGTLSANYGYTF.

This chain links TRBV18 with TRBJ1-4; 7 bases match TRBD1. The J segment lost 5 bases and the V segment lost 11 bases, leaving 8 bases of the junction unmatched. The V gene's germline CDR1 is KGHSH and CDR2 LQKENI. The CDR3 spans 13 residues. The CDR3 DNA reads TGTGCCGGAAAGACAGGGCCCAATGAAAAACTGTTTTTT. Translating it yields CAGKTGPNEKLFF.

The chain carries TRBV7-9 and TRBJ2-5; unclear D gene. The germline CDR1 and CDR2 sequences are SEHNR and FQNEAQ (reference sequence). Trimming pared 2 bases from V and 5 bases from J, leaving 3 bases between. CDR3 length: 11 amino acids. The CDR3 DNA reads TGTGCCAGCAGCTTATTGGAGACCCAGTACTTC. It translates to CASSLLETQYF.